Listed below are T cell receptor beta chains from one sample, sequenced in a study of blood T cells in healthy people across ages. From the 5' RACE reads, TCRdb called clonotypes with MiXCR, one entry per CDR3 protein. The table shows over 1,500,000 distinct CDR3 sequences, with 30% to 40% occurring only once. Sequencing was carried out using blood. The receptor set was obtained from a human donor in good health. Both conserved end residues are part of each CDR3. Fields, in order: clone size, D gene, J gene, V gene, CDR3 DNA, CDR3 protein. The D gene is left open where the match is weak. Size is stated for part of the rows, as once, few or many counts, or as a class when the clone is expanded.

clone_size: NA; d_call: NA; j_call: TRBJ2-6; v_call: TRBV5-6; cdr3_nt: TGTGCCAGCAGCTTGATGGCAGCTGGGGCCAACGTCCTGACTTTC; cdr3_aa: CASSLMAAGANVLTF
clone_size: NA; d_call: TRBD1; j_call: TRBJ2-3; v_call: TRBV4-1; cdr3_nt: TGCGCCAGCAGGCCCGGACAGGGGGCCTCCACAGATACGCAGTATTTT; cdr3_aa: CASRPGQGASTDTQYF
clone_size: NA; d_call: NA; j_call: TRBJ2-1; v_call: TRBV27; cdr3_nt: TGTGCCAGCAGTATGACTAGTCCCAGGGACAATGAGCAGTTCTTC; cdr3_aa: CASSMTSPRDNEQFF
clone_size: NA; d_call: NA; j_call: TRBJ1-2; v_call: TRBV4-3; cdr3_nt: TGCGCCAGCAGCCAAGATTACGGCGACTATGGCTACACCTTC; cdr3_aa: CASSQDYGDYGYTF
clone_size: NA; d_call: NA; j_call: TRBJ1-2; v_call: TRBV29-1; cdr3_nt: TGCAGCGTTGGTGGGGCAGGGGTTAACTATGGCTACACCTTC; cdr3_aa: CSVGGAGVNYGYTF
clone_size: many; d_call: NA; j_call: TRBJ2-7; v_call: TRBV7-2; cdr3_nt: TGTGCCAGCAGCTCAGACCCGCAGACTACCTACGAGCAGTACTTC; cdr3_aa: CASSSDPQTTYEQYF
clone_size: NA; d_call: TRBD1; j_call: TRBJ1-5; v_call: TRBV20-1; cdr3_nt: TGCAGTGCTAGAGATCGAAGGACAGGTATACAGCCCCAGCATTTT; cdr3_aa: CSARDRRTGIQPQHF
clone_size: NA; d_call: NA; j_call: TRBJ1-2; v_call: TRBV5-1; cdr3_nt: TGCGCCAGCAGCTTGGAAGGGCAGGTCCAGCCCTATGGCTACACCTTC; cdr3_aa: CASSLEGQVQPYGYTF
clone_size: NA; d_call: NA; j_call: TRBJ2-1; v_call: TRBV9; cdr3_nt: TGTGCCAGCAGCTCATCCGGGCCCCACTTTGCGGAGCAGTTCTTC; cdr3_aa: CASSSSGPHFAEQFF
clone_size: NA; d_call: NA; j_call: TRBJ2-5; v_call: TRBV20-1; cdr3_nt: TGCAGTGCTACTTGGTCTTGGACGGGGGAGACCCAGTACTTC; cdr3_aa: CSATWSWTGETQYF
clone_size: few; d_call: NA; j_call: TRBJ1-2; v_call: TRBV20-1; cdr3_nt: TGCAGTGCTTACTTCTATGGCTACACCTTC; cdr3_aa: CSAYFYGYTF
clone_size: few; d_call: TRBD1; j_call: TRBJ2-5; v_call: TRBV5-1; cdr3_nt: TGCGCCAGCAGTGTTAACCAGGGGGAGCAGTACTTC; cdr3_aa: CASSVNQGEQYF
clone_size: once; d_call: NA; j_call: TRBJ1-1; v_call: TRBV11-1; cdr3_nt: TGTGCCAGCAGCTTCGTTGGGTATAACACTGAAGCTTTCTTT; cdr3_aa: CASSFVGYNTEAFF
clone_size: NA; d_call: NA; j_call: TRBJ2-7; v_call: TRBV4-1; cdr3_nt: TGCGCCAGCAGCTCGCCGGGACAAAGTAAGAACGAGCAGTACTTC; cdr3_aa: CASSSPGQSKNEQYF
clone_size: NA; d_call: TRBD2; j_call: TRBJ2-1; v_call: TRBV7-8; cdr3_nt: TGTGCCAGCAGCGACGGACTAGCGGGCTACAATGAGCAGTTCTTC; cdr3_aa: CASSDGLAGYNEQFF
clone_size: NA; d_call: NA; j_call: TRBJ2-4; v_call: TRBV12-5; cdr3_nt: TGTGCTAGTGGTTTATTTGGGAATGAGCAGTACTTC; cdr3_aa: CASGLFGNEQYF
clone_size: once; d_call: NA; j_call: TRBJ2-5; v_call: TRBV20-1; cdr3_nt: TGCAGTGCTCCCGTTCCGGGACTCAGGGCGGAGACCCAGTACTTC; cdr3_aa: CSAPVPGLRAETQYF
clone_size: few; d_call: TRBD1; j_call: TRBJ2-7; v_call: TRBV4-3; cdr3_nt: TGCGCCAGCAGCCAACTGACAGGGGCGTCCTACGAGCAGTACTTC; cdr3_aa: CASSQLTGASYEQYF
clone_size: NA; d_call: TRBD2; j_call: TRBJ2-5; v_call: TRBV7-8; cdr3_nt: TGTGCCAGCAGCCCACTGCGGGGGGTCCAAGAGACCCAGTACTTC; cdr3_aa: CASSPLRGVQETQYF
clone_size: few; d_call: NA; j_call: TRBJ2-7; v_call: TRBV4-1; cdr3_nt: TGCGCCAGCAGCCAAGGACCAGGGGTCGTTTCCTACGAGCAGTACTTC; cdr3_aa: CASSQGPGVVSYEQYF
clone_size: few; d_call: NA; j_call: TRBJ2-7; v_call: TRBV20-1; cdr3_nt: TGCAGTGCTAGGATTCCGGGGTTGGGAACGTACGAGCAGTACTTC; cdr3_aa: CSARIPGLGTYEQYF
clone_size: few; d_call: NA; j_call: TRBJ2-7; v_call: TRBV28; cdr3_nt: TGTGCCAGCAGTTCCCTGGGTGGGTCTAGCTCCTACGAGCAGTACTTC; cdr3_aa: CASSSLGGSSSYEQYF
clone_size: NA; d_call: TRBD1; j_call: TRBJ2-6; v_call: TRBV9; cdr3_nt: TGTGCCAGCAGCGTAAAACAGGGGGCCGGGGCCGGCGTCCTGACTTTC; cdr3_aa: CASSVKQGAGAGVLTF
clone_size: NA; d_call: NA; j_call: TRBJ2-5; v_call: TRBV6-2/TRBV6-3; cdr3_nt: TGTGCCAGCAGTTACACCCCTCGACAGGTTAAAGAGACCCAGTACTTC; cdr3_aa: CASSYTPRQVKETQYF
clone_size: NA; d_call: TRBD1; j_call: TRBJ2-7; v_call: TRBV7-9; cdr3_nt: TGTGCCAGCAGCTCAATTACCGGGACAGCGGACGAGCAGTACTTC; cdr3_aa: CASSSITGTADEQYF
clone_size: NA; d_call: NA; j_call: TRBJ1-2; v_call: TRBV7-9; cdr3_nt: TGTGCCAGCAGACCAGGGGTAGCTGGCTACACCTTC; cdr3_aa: CASRPGVAGYTF
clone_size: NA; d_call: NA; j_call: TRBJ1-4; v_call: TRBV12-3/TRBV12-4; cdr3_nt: TGTGCCAGCAGTTTATCCTCCCATTACGAAAAACTGTTTTTT; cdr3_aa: CASSLSSHYEKLFF
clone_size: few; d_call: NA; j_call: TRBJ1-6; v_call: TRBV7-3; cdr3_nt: TGTGCCAGCAGCTCCTCGGGGGCGACTAATTCACCCCTCCACTTT; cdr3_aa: CASSSSGATNSPLHF
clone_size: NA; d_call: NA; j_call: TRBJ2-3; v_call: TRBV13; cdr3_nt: TGTGCCAGCAGATGGACAGAAGTAGGAGATACGCAGTATTTT; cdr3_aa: CASRWTEVGDTQYF
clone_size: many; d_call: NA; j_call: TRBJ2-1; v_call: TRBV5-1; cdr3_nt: TGCGCCAGCAGCTTGGGGCAGATTGGGGATGAGCAGTTCTTC; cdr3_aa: CASSLGQIGDEQFF
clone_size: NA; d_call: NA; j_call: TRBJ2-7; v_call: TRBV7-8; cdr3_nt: TGTGCCAGTAGCCTCTCTTCACACGGAGGGTACAATGAGCAGTACTTC; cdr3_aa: CASSLSSHGGYNEQYF
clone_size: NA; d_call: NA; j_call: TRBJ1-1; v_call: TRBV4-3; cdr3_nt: TGCGCCAGCAGCCAAGAGTACACTGAAGCTTTCTTT; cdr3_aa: CASSQEYTEAFF
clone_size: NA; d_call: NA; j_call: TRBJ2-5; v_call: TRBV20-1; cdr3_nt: TGCAGTGCTTATCAGGGGTACCAAGAGACCCAGTACTTC; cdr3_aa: CSAYQGYQETQYF
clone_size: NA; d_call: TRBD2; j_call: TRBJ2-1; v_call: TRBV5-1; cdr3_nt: TGCGCCAGCAGCTTGGATCTAGCGGGAGATAACAATGAGCAGTTCTTC; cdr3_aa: CASSLDLAGDNNEQFF
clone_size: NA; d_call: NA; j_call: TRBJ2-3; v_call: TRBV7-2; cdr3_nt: TGTGCCAGCAGCTCCCCTTGGACTAGCACAGATACGCAGTATTTT; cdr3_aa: CASSSPWTSTDTQYF
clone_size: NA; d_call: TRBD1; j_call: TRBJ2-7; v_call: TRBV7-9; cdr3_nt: TGTGCCAGCAGCTCCCCTACAGGGGGCGCGGTCTACGAGCAGTACTTC; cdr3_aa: CASSSPTGGAVYEQYF
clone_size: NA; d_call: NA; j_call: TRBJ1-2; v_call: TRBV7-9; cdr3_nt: TGTTCCAGCACCACTATGAACTATGGCTACACCTTC; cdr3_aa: CSSTTMNYGYTF
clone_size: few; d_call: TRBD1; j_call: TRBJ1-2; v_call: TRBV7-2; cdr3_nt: TGTGCCAGCAGCTTAGCCCCGGACAGGGGCTATGGCTACACCTTC; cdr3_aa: CASSLAPDRGYGYTF
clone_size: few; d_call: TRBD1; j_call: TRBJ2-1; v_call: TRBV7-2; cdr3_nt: TGTGCCAGCAGCTACCCAGCGGGACAGGGTAACAATGAGCAGTTCTTC; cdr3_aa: CASSYPAGQGNNEQFF
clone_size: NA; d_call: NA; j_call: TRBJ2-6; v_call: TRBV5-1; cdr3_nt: TGCGCCGGCAGCTCGGAACCCGGGGCCAACGTCCTGACTTTC; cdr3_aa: CAGSSEPGANVLTF
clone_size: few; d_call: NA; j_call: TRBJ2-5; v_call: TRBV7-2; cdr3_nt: TGTGCCAGCAGCTTAGCCGGACCCGGGGCCCAAGAGACCCAGTACTTC; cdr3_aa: CASSLAGPGAQETQYF